The 7 T cell receptor beta chains in this list originate from one sample, sequenced in a study of vaccination and CD4 T cells after COVID-19. Their target antigens are unknown. Stated treatment: roughly 11-day PBMC culture with coronavirus spike peptide pools or control peptides (ViraFEST assay). Cultured CD4+ T cell DNA underwent sequencing with the Oncomine TCR Beta short-read assay. TCRdb itself ran the PCR reads through MiXCR, one entry per CDR3 protein. The sample holds about 11,000 distinct CDR3 sequences, 55% to 70% seen once. Sample: CD4+ T cells from blood, cultured in vitro. The receptors here all came from a human donor who had recovered from COVID-19.

CDR3: CAIGGEGGRASYGYTF. Written as DNA, the CDR3 is TGTGCCATCGGGGGAGAAGGCGGGAGAGCGAGCTATGGCTACACCTTC. The chain has TRBV10-3 and TRBJ1-2; possible D gene TRBD1, 5 bases. Germline CDR1 and CDR2: ENHRY and SYGVKD. The V end lost 8 bases, the J end lost 4 bases, and 23 bases lay between the germline ends. The CDR3 has 16 residues.

This chain joins TRBV19 and TRBJ2-1; no reliable D call. Trimming took off 1 base at V and 13 bases at J, with 14 bases between the two ends. The V gene's germline CDR1 is LNHDA and CDR2 SQIVND (reference sequence). This CDR3 contains 13 residues. The DNA for the CDR3 is TGTGCCAGTAGTATAGCCCCCCGGGTGGGTCAGTTCTTC. It encodes CASSIAPRVGQFF.

The chain links TRBV6-2 or TRBV6-3 to TRBJ1-5, with D uncertain. The germline V gene encodes CDR1 MNHEY and CDR2 SVGEGT. The CDR3 is 13 amino acids. V was pared by 6 bases and J by 6 bases, with 12 bases between. CDR3 loop: CASRYDNFQPQHF. The CDR3 nucleotides read TGTGCCAGCAGATACGACAACTTTCAGCCCCAGCATTTT.

Only one count was recorded for this clonotype. This chain joins TRBV2 and TRBJ2-1; D might be TRBD1 (5 bases). Deletions cut 6 bases from V and 1 base from J, with 10 bases between. The CDR3 has 14 amino acids. Germline V gene sequence: CDR1 SNHLY, CDR2 FYNNEI. The CDR3 protein is CASRAWTSYNEQFF. CDR3 nucleotides: TGTGCCAGCAGGGCCTGGACATCCTACAATGAGCAGTTCTTC. Full variable domain (outside the CDR3, taken from reference TRBV2 and TRBJ2-1): EPEVTQTPSHQVTQMGQEVILRCVPISNHLYFYWYRQILGQKVEFLVSFYNNEISEKSEIFDDQFSVERPDGSNFTLKIRSTKLEDSAMYFCASRAWTSYNEQFFGPGTRLTVL.

The rearrangement links TRBV7-2 to TRBJ2-3; perhaps TRBD2 as D (5 bases). Trimming left V 1 base short and J 5 bases short, with 13 bases between. CDR3 length equals 15 residues. Germline assignment: CDR1 SGHTA and CDR2 FQGNSA. The CDR3 bases are TGTGCCAGCAGCTTAGTGGCGGACTCCCGAGATACGCAGTATTTT. This encodes CASSLVADSRDTQYF. The variable domain in full, completed from reference TRBV7-2 and TRBJ2-3, reads GAGVSQSPSNKVTEKGKDVELRCDPISGHTALYWYRQSLGQGLEFLIYFQGNSAPDKSGLPSDRFSAERTGGSVSTLTIQRTQQEDSAVYLCASSLVADSRDTQYFGPGTRLTVL.

The chain joins TRBV7-9 to TRBJ1-1; D is perhaps TRBD1 (5 bases). V lost 1 base and J lost 6, with 12 bases in between. Germline assignment: CDR1 SEHNR and CDR2 FQNEAQ (reference sequence). The CDR3 has 14 residues. CDR3 protein: CASSLVRPGAEAFF. For the CDR3, the DNA is TGTGCCAGCAGCTTAGTCCGGCCGGGGGCTGAAGCTTTCTTT.

The chain uses TRBV29-1 and TRBJ2-3, with 8 nucleotides matching TRBD1. V shed 3 bases and J 2 bases; nucleotides not matched to a gene: 4. The CDR3 loop spans 14 amino acids. The germline V gene encodes CDR1 SQVTM and CDR2 ANQGSEA. CDR3 coding DNA: TGCAGCGTTGAGCAGACAGGGGCCACAGATACGCAGTATTTT. Translating gives CSVEQTGATDTQYF.